This T cell receptor (beta chain) was obtained from a study of cytomegalovirus exposure and HLA in healthy donors. Broader study findings: Associated with HLA alleles at 0.05 false discovery rate in a later analysis were some 18,000 TCR beta sequences. The study assumed roughly uniform donor sequencing depth for presence/absence analyses. One variant, a missense change in DCLRE1C, was linked in a later analysis to TCR beta V- and J-gene trimming.

CDR3 length: 14 residues. Germline V CDR1 and CDR2: MDHEN, SYDVKM. V trimming: 8 bases; J trimming: 7 bases; junction bases outside the gene matches: 10. This clone has a handful of counts. Its target is not known. Vbeta (60) and Jbeta (13) primers were used in the PCR. Using immunoSEQ multiplex PCR, the repertoire was profiled, and TCRdb retains in-frame clones only, with some absent. The table records about 91,000 clones, under 75% of them present only once. Sample: PBMCs. The chain has TRBV28 and TRBJ1-2; 10 bases are a match to TRBD1. The receptor was isolated from a female donor in good health and CMV-seronegative. CDR3 region: CASLSGQGGFGYTF. In nucleotides, the CDR3 is TGTGCCAGCCTGTCCGGACAGGGGGGATTTGGCTACACCTTC.